Each of the 16 T cell receptor beta chains below was sequenced from the same sample in a study of blood T cells in healthy people across ages. Alongside a J-beta primer mix, a sample-barcoded 5' primer served in a second PCR lasting roughly 6 to 12 cycles. TCRdb reprocessed the 5' RACE reads via MiXCR and lists one record per CDR3 protein. The sample yields over 600,000 distinct CDR3 sequences, 20% to 25% seen once. The sequencing input was blood. These receptors were collected from a man in his 70s in good health.

This rearrangement joins TRBV2 to TRBJ2-3; a weak D match, TRBD1 (7 bases). The ends were cut back, 3 bases at V and 3 bases at J, with 10 bases in the middle. Germline CDR1 reads SNHLY; CDR2 reads FYNNEI. The CDR3 is 14 residues long. In DNA form, the CDR3 reads TGTGCCAGCAGTGAGACAGGGACTACAGATACGCAGTATTTT. This codes for CASSETGTTDTQYF.

This clonotype has more than one count but fewer than ten. V and J are TRBV27 and TRBJ2-5, with no clear D. Judging by the DNA end, TRBJ2-7 fits better; the J call may be wrong. The CDR3 is 14 amino acids. CDR1 is MNHEY, CDR2 SMNVEV, per germline (reference sequence). The CDR3 region is CASSLSSSTYEQYF. CDR3 bases: TGTGCCAGCAGTTTATCCTCCAGTACCTACGAGCAGTACTTC.

J is TRBJ2-2 and V is TRBV20-1; a possible D gene is TRBD2 (6 bases). The CDR3 is 12 residues long. CDR1 is DFQATT, CDR2 SNEGSKA, per germline (reference sequence). V lost 5 bases and J 4 bases, leaving 8 bases between the germline ends. The CDR3 loop is CSAGGGTGELFF. As DNA, the CDR3 is TGCAGTGCTGGGGGAGGCACCGGGGAGCTGTTTTTT.

CDR3 nucleotide sequence: TGTGCCAGCAGTCTTACTAGCGGGGGACCCTCCCTTTACGAGCAGTACTTC. Protein sequence: CASSLTSGGPSLYEQYF. This chain links TRBV12-3 or TRBV12-4 with TRBJ2-7; TRBD2 agrees at 11 bases. The trim removed 5 bases at V and 4 bases at J, leaving 13 bases unmatched. This CDR3 spans 17 amino acids.

The V call is TRBV5-1, the J call TRBJ2-7; D may be TRBD2 (6 bases). This CDR3 contains 12 residues. CDR1 is SGHRS, CDR2 YFSETQ, per germline. V was clipped by 2 bases and J by 6 bases, with 9 bases between them. CDR3 DNA: TGCGCCAGCAGCTTTGGAGGGGCCGAGCAGTACTTC. It codes for CASSFGGAEQYF.

This clonotype was observed many times. The CDR3 sequence is CASKLGGFTGELFF. For the CDR3, the DNA is TGTGCCAGCAAACTGGGGGGATTCACCGGGGAGCTGTTTTTT. The chain joins TRBV14 to TRBJ2-2, with a possible D match to TRBD2 (6 bases). Germline V CDR1 and CDR2: SGHDN, FVKESK. V gave up 7 bases and J gave up 4 bases, with 13 bases separating them. The CDR3 is 14 residues long.

The chain uses TRBV28 and TRBJ2-7; possibly TRBD1 for D (6 bases). V lost 5 bases and J lost 3, with 14 bases in between. Germline CDR1 reads MDHEN; CDR2 reads SYDVKM. The CDR3 loop spans 14 amino acids. DNA for the CDR3: TGTGCCAGCAGTCCCCCGGGACACTACTACGAGCAGTACTTC. This gives the protein CASSPPGHYYEQYF.

This clonotype showed up just a few times. V usage is TRBV12-3 or TRBV12-4 and J usage is TRBJ2-3; no reliable D call. The CDR3 has 11 residues. The ends were cut back, 7 bases at V and 5 bases at J, with 7 bases in the middle. The CDR3: CASTPGDTQYF. In nucleotides, the CDR3 is TGTGCCAGCACACCAGGAGATACGCAGTATTTT.

This clonotype turned up a few times. V and J are TRBV7-9 and TRBJ1-4; D remains ambiguous. This CDR3 region has 16 residues. V lost 5 bases, J lost 0 bases, and 13 bases lay in between. The germline V gene has CDR1 SEHNR and CDR2 FQNEAQ (reference sequence). CDR3 protein: CASSREQEATNEKLFF. The CDR3 DNA sequence: TGTGCCAGCAGCCGAGAGCAGGAAGCAACTAATGAAAAACTGTTTTTT.

This clonotype occurred a few times. This chain uses TRBV7-6 with TRBJ2-5, with 7 bases aligning to TRBD2. The germline V gene encodes CDR1 SGHVS and CDR2 FNYEAQ. There are 15 residues in the CDR3. J gave up 4 bases and V 4 bases, and 9 bases lay outside the gene matches. This CDR3 reads CASSSPGGVGETQYF. In DNA form, the CDR3 reads TGTGCCAGCAGCTCGCCGGGAGGTGTGGGAGAGACCCAGTACTTC.

This clonotype was observed a handful of times. This rearrangement joins TRBV21-1 to TRBJ2-7; the listed D gene, TRBD1, was not tested against the DNA. TRBV21-1 counts as a pseudogene. CDR3 length: 15 amino acids. The CDR3 loop reads CASPWGTESSYEQYF. CDR3 DNA sequence: TGTGCCAGCCCCTGGGGGACAGAGAGCTCCTACGAGCAGTACTTC.

J is TRBJ1-6 and V is TRBV21-1; no check of the table's D call, TRBD1, against the DNA was made. TRBV21-1 is termed a pseudogene. This CDR3 spans 15 amino acids. The CDR3 protein is CASNGGDPLNSPLHF. CDR3 sequence (DNA): TGTGCCAGCAACGGGGGGGATCCCCTTAATTCACCCCTCCACTTT.

This rearrangement joins TRBV27 to TRBJ2-7; 13 bases map to TRBD2. The V segment lost 6 bases and the J segment 2 bases; nucleotides outside the gene matches: 4. The length of the CDR3 is 15 residues. CDR1 MNHEY and CDR2 SMNVEV come from the germline V gene (reference sequence). CDR3 sequence: CASSKGTSGTYEQYF. CDR3 bases: TGTGCCAGCAGCAAGGGGACTAGCGGGACCTACGAGCAGTACTTC.

V usage is TRBV20-1 and J usage is TRBJ2-3; TRBD2 agrees at 16 bases. Germline CDR1 DFQATT, CDR2 SNEGSKA (reference sequence). The junction had 6 bases not matched to a gene; V was cut back by 6 bases and J by 6 bases. CDR3 length equals 15 residues. CDR3 sequence reads: CSAGTSGRATDTQYF. CDR3 sequence (DNA): TGCAGTGCAGGGACTAGCGGGAGGGCCACTGATACGCAGTATTTT.

This clonotype was detected a few times. The chain employs TRBV10-2 and TRBJ1-3; D is perhaps TRBD1 (6 bases). The CDR3 contains 14 residues. V lost 3 bases and J 0 bases, leaving 6 bases between the germline ends. Germline assignment: CDR1 WSHSY and CDR2 SAAADI. DNA for the CDR3: TGCGCCAGCAGTGAAGGGGGCTCTGGAAACACCATATATTTT. Amino acid sequence: CASSEGGSGNTIYF.

The chain employs TRBV7-2 and TRBJ1-5, with D unresolved. V lost 2 bases and J lost 2, with 10 bases in between. The germline CDR1 and CDR2 sequences are SGHTA and FQGNSA. The CDR3 length is 15 residues. DNA of the CDR3: TGTGCCAGCAGCTTATATTACAGCCGCAATCAGCCCCAGCATTTT. As protein: CASSLYYSRNQPQHF.